The 25 T cell receptor beta chains in this list originate from one sample, sequenced in a study of beta chain features in type 1 diabetes. Study observations and caveats: Within each of all four CD4+ subsets, Type 1 diabetes patients had TCRB CDR3s that were moderately but significantly shorter.

Their cognate antigens are unknown. Expressed TCRB transcripts were sequenced after all isolated RNA was converted to cDNA. TCRdb's table, derived via immunoSEQ multiplex PCR, lists solely in-frame clones and lacks some. The sample lists a few hundred thousand clones, 9.6% occurring once. The specimen sequenced was central memory CD4+ T cells from blood. These receptors were obtained from a young man with type 1 diabetes.

Ten or more counts support this clone. The V and J genes are TRBV10-3 and TRBJ1-2; the match to TRBD1 covers 8 bases. Germline assignment: CDR1 ENHRY and CDR2 SYGVKD. The V segment lost 6 bases and the J segment 1 base; nucleotides outside the gene matches: 1. This CDR3 has 13 amino acids. CDR3 region: CAISGQGNYGYTF. In DNA form, the CDR3 reads TGTGCCATCAGCGGACAGGGTAACTATGGCTACACCTTC.

This clone was detected once. CDR3 sequence: CASSPESGYNEQFF. Here the CDR3 DNA reads TGTGCCAGCAGCCCAGAGAGTGGGTACAATGAGCAGTTCTTC. V gene TRBV7-9 combines with J gene TRBJ2-1, with D unclear. The ends were cut back, 5 bases at V and 4 bases at J, with 12 bases in the middle. The CDR3 runs 14 residues. Germline values: CDR1 SEHNR, CDR2 FQNEAQ (reference sequence).

The chain employs TRBV29-1 and TRBJ2-5; no clear D. The CDR3 has 13 amino acids. CDR1 and CDR2 from the germline V gene are SQVTM and ANQGSEA. Trimming left V 4 bases short and J 5 bases short, with 14 bases between. The CDR3 is CSVALHDGETQYF. As DNA, the CDR3 is TGCAGCGTTGCCTTACACGACGGGGAGACCCAGTACTTC.

The chain employs TRBV7-2 and TRBJ2-3; D perhaps matches TRBD2 (6 bases). Germline V gene data show CDR1 as SGHTA and CDR2 as FQGNSA. The V and J ends lost 3 bases and 2 bases respectively, with 15 bases between them. CDR3 length: 16 residues. This chain's CDR3 is CASSLRGGRHTDTQYF. As DNA, the CDR3 is TGTGCCAGCAGCTTGCGGGGAGGCAGACACACAGATACGCAGTATTTT.

The chain recombines TRBV19 with TRBJ1-2; maybe TRBD1 (6 bases). The V gene lost 3 bases and the J gene lost 8 bases, with 10 bases spanning the gap. The V gene's germline CDR1 is LNHDA and CDR2 SQIVND (reference sequence). CDR3 length: 12 residues. The CDR3 DNA is TGTGCCAGTAGTATCCAGGGGAGAGGCTACACCTTC. Amino acids: CASSIQGRGYTF.

This clone turned up a few times. J is TRBJ2-5 and V is TRBV4-3; the match to TRBD2 covers 11 bases. This CDR3 is built from 15 residues. Trimming cost V 4 bases and J 4 bases; bases outside gene matches: 5. CDR1 is LGHNA, CDR2 YSLEER, per germline. Written as DNA, the CDR3 is TGCGCCAGCAGCCCCCACGGGACTAGCGGAGAGACCCAGTACTTC. This translates into CASSPHGTSGETQYF.

The table lists this clone with a count of one. The rearrangement joins TRBV6-6 to TRBJ1-2; D is unclear. V lost 2 bases and J lost 11, with 9 bases in between. The CDR3 consists of 11 residues. Germline CDR1 MNHNY, CDR2 SVGAGI (reference sequence). The CDR3: CASSYARAYTF. CDR3 coding DNA: TGTGCCAGCAGTTACGCAAGAGCGTACACCTTC.

The sample holds a few counts of this clone. The chain uses TRBV2 and TRBJ2-3; possible D gene TRBD1, 6 bases. The ends were cut back, 7 bases at V and 5 bases at J, with 16 bases in the middle. The CDR3 has 14 amino acids. CDR1 and CDR2 (germline): SNHLY, FYNNEI. CDR3 DNA: TGTGCCAGCATCACAGGGTCGTCTGGAGATACGCAGTATTTT. Its protein is CASITGSSGDTQYF.

This clone came up a few times. The chain has TRBV7-2 and TRBJ2-7; 8 bases are shared with TRBD1. The V segment lost 3 bases and the J segment 9 bases; nucleotides outside the gene matches: 1. CDR1 and CDR2 (germline): SGHTA, FQGNSA. The CDR3 runs to 11 residues. The CDR3 loop reads CASSFGQGQYF. Written as DNA, the CDR3 is TGTGCCAGCAGCTTTGGACAGGGGCAGTACTTC.

This chain connects TRBV27 to TRBJ1-1; possibly TRBD1 for D (5 bases). Trimming left V 5 bases short and J 4 bases short, with 17 bases between. CDR3 length equals 15 residues. Germline-derived CDR1 and CDR2 are MNHEY and SMNVEV (reference sequence). CDR3 sequence: CASSIRGLMGTEAFF. The CDR3 DNA reads TGTGCCAGCAGTATTCGGGGGTTAATGGGCACTGAAGCTTTCTTT.

The chain has TRBV28 and TRBJ1-1; 7 nucleotides match TRBD1. The CDR3 runs to 14 residues. Germline V gives CDR1 MDHEN, CDR2 SYDVKM. V was pared by 2 bases and J by 5 bases, with 5 bases of the junction left unmatched. CDR3 coding DNA: TGTGCCAGCAGTTTAAGACAGGGTTGGACTGAAGCTTTCTTT. This codes for CASSLRQGWTEAFF. Based on the CDR3 plus reference TRBV28 and TRBJ1-1, the full variable domain is DVKVTQSSRYLVKRTGEKVFLECVQDMDHENMFWYRQDPGLGLRLIYFSYDVKMKEKGDIPEGYSVSREKKERFSLILESASTNQTSMYLCASSLRQGWTEAFFGQGTRLTVV.

The CDR3 region has the DNA TGTGCCAGCAGCAAAGCGGGACCCGGGACTAGCGGCCAAGAGACCCAGTACTTC. Protein product: CASSKAGPGTSGQETQYF. This rearrangement joins TRBV21-1 to TRBJ2-5; the table's TRBD2 call for D was not verified on the DNA. TRBV21-1 is assigned pseudogene status. The CDR3 is made up of 18 amino acids.

This clone was seen repeatedly, ten times or more. The rearrangement links TRBV28 to TRBJ1-3, with D possibly matching TRBD1 (5 bases). The germline CDR1 and CDR2 sequences are MDHEN and SYDVKM. V lost 6 bases to trimming and J lost 1 base, with 13 bases between them. The CDR3 runs to 15 residues. The CDR3 loop is CASRRGGLSGNTIYF. CDR3 bases: TGTGCCAGCAGGAGGGGCGGGCTTTCTGGAAACACCATATATTTT.

The chain has TRBV9 and TRBJ2-1; 8 nucleotides align to TRBD2. V was pared by 0 bases and J by 5 bases, with 4 bases of the junction left unmatched. CDR1 is SGDLS and CDR2 is YYNGEE in the germline V gene. The CDR3 contains 15 residues. CDR3 DNA: TGTGCCAGCAGCGTAGCTAGCGGGTGGGACAATGAGCAGTTCTTC. Translation: CASSVASGWDNEQFF.

The CDR3 DNA follows: TGTGCCAGCAGCCCTCCGGGAACCGGCTACAATGAGCAGTTCTTC. This gives the protein CASSPPGTGYNEQFF. The chain combines TRBV9 with TRBJ2-1; a possible D gene is TRBD2 (5 bases). The germline V gene has CDR1 SGDLS and CDR2 YYNGEE. V lost 4 bases to trimming and J lost 3 bases, with 14 bases between them. The CDR3 covers 15 residues.

This clone was detected a few times. This chain joins TRBV29-1 and TRBJ2-7; TRBD2 is a possible D gene (6 bases). CDR1 is SQVTM, CDR2 ANQGSEA, per germline. The CDR3 contains 15 residues. Trimming shortened V by 3 bases and J by 0 bases, and 15 bases separated the two germline ends. The CDR3 DNA sequence: TGCAGCGTTGAGAACCCGAACGGGAGCTCCTACGAGCAGTACTTC. This gives the protein CSVENPNGSSYEQYF.

V is TRBV29-1 and J is TRBJ2-7; 7 nucleotides align to TRBD1. V shed 7 bases, J shed 3 bases, and the junction held 9 bases outside the gene matches. The CDR3 length is 13 residues. Germline V lookup: CDR1 SQVTM, CDR2 ANQGSEA. CDR3 DNA sequence: TGCAGCGCGCAGGGACAGACCTACTACGAGCAGTACTTC. It encodes CSAQGQTYYEQYF.

This clone was detected only a few times. The chain is built from TRBV20-1 and TRBJ2-7; D ambiguous. The CDR3 is 10 amino acids. Germline CDR1 DFQATT, CDR2 SNEGSKA (reference sequence). V lost 7 bases to trimming and J lost 4 bases, with 8 bases between them. The CDR3 DNA sequence: TGCAGTGTTTTAGAGTACGAGCAGTACTTC. Translated: CSVLEYEQYF.

This clone was counted only a few times. This sample includes further DNA sequences coding for the same CDR3. This chain links TRBV28 with TRBJ2-7; D is undetermined. Germline loops: CDR1 MDHEN, CDR2 SYDVKM. The CDR3 loop spans 12 amino acids. V was cut by 4 bases and J by 4 bases, with 8 bases left in between. The CDR3 is CASSSNSYEQYF. The CDR3 DNA reads TGTGCCAGCAGTTCCAACTCTTACGAGCAGTACTTC. Combining the CDR3 with reference TRBV28 and TRBJ2-7 gives the whole variable domain DVKVTQSSRYLVKRTGEKVFLECVQDMDHENMFWYRQDPGLGLRLIYFSYDVKMKEKGDIPEGYSVSREKKERFSLILESASTNQTSMYLCASSSNSYEQYFGPGTRLTVT.

The genes are TRBV6-6 and TRBJ1-5; no clear D gene. Trimming cost V 4 bases and J 4 bases, with 11 bases left between them. Germline V lookup: CDR1 MNHNY, CDR2 SVGAGI (reference sequence). There are 14 residues in the CDR3. CDR3 bases: TGTGCCAGCAGTTTTGGACGAGGTAATCAGCCCCAGCATTTT. It yields the protein CASSFGRGNQPQHF.

This clone was detected once. This chain connects TRBV7-2 to TRBJ2-1; 8 bases are shared with TRBD2. CDR3 size: 15 residues. CDR1 is SGHTA and CDR2 is FQGNSA in the germline V gene. V trimming: 5 bases; J trimming: 10 bases; junction bases outside the gene matches: 13. The CDR3 sequence is CASSQEGAGGPEQFF. CDR3 sequence (DNA): TGTGCCAGCAGCCAAGAAGGGGCGGGAGGACCGGAGCAGTTCTTC. Combining the CDR3 with reference TRBV7-2 and TRBJ2-1 gives the whole variable domain GAGVSQSPSNKVTEKGKDVELRCDPISGHTALYWYRQSLGQGLEFLIYFQGNSAPDKSGLPSDRFSAERTGGSVSTLTIQRTQQEDSAVYLCASSQEGAGGPEQFFGPGTRLTVL.

This clone appeared a few times. The chain joins TRBV7-9 to TRBJ2-5, with D unresolved. The germline V gene encodes CDR1 SEHNR and CDR2 FQNEAQ (reference sequence). The CDR3 sequence is 16 residues long. V dropped 4 bases and J dropped 0 bases, with 15 bases sitting between them. The CDR3 sequence is CASSSNVFMYQETQYF. The CDR3 DNA follows: TGTGCCAGCAGCTCGAACGTTTTTATGTACCAAGAGACCCAGTACTTC. The full variable domain, completed using reference TRBV7-9 and TRBJ2-5, is DTGVSQNPRHKITKRGQNVTFRCDPISEHNRLYWYRQTLGQGPEFLTYFQNEAQLEKSRLLSDRFSAERPKGSFSTLEIQRTEQGDSAMYLCASSSNVFMYQETQYFGPGTRLLVL.

This clone was observed at least ten times. The sample has other DNA sequences that encode this CDR3 too. The chain combines TRBV28 with TRBJ2-7; 7 bases fit TRBD1. Germline CDR1 MDHEN, CDR2 SYDVKM. The CDR3 consists of 13 residues. The trim removed 11 bases at V and 2 bases at J, leaving 9 bases unmatched. The CDR3 DNA is TGTGCCTCAAGAACAGGGGTGGCCTACGAGCAGTACTTC. This encodes CASRTGVAYEQYF.

In its sample, this clone was seen a few times. The chain combines TRBV5-4 with TRBJ2-2; D could derive from TRBD1 or TRBD2 (5 bases each). Germline CDR1 SGHNT, CDR2 YYREEE (reference sequence). There are 13 residues in the CDR3. V was pared by 4 bases and J by 5 bases, with 9 bases between. The CDR3 bases are TGTGCCAGCAGCGGGGACCCAACCGGGGAGCTGTTTTTT. Its translation: CASSGDPTGELFF.

A few counts support this clone. The chain employs TRBV23-1 and TRBJ2-2, with D possibly matching TRBD2 (6 bases). TRBV23-1 is an ORF, with its function uncertain. CDR3 length equals 19 residues. The germline V and J ends were trimmed by 5 bases and 4 bases, with 26 bases remaining between them. CDR3 bases: TGCGCCAGCAGTGCAAAACGGCCTTATCGGAGGGGCAGCACCGGGGAGCTGTTTTTT. Translating it yields CASSAKRPYRRGSTGELFF.